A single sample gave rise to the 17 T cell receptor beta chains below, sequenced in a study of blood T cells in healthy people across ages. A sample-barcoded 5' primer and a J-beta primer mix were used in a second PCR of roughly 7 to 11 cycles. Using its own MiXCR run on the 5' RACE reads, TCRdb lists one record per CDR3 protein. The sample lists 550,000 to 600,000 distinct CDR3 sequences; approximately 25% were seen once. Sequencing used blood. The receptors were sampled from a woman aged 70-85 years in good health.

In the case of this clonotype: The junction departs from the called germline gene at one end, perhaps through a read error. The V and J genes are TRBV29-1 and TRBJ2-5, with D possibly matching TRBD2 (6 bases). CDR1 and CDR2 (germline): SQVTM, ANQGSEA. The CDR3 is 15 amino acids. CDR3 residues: CSVETSRGGQGTQYF. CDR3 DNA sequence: TGCAGCGTTGAAACTAGCCGAGGTGGGCAAGGGACCCAGTACTTC.

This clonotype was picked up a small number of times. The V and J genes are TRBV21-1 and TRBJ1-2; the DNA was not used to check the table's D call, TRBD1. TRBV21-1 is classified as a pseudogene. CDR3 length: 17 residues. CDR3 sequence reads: CASSKRGWGITPDGYTF. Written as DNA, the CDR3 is TGTGCCAGCAGCAAACGCGGCTGGGGCATTACGCCTGATGGCTACACCTTC.

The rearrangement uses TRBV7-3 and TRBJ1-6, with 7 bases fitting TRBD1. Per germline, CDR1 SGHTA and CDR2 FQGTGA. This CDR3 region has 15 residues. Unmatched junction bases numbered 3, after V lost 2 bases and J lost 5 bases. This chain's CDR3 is CASSLGRGDNSPLHF. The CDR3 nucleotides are TGTGCCAGCAGCTTAGGCAGGGGGGATAATTCACCCCTCCACTTT.

The CDR3 protein is CASSSQGISDEAFF. The CDR3 DNA reads as TGCGCCAGCAGCTCACAGGGCATTTCGGATGAAGCTTTCTTT. The rearrangement uses TRBV5-1 and TRBJ1-1; D perhaps matches TRBD1 (6 bases). This CDR3 region has 14 residues. Looked up from germline, CDR1 is SGHRS and CDR2 is YFSETQ. Trimming cost V 3 bases and J 7 bases, with 16 bases left between them.

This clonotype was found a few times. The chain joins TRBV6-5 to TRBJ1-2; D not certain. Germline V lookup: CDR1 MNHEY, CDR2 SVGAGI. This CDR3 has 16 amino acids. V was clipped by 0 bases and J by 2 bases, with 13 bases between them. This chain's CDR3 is CASSYSRMGSNYGYTF. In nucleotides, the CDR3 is TGTGCCAGCAGTTACTCCCGAATGGGATCCAACTATGGCTACACCTTC.

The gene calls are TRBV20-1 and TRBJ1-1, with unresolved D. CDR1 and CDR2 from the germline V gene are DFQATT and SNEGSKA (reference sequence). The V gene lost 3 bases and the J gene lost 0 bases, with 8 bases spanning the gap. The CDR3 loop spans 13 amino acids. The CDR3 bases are TGCAGTGCTAGTCTACAAATGAACACTGAAGCTTTCTTT. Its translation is CSASLQMNTEAFF.

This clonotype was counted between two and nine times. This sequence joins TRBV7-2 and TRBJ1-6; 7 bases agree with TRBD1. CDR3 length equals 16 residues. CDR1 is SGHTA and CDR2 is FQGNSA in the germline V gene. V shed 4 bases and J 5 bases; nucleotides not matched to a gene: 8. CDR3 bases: TGTGCCAGCAGCTCGGGACAGCCCATCGATAATTCACCCCTCCACTTT. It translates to CASSSGQPIDNSPLHF.

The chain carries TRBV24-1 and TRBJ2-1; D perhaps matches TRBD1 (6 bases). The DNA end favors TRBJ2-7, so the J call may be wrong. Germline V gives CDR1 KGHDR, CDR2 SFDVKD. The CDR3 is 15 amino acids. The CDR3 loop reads CATSDPGTWGDEQYF. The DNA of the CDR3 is TGTGCCACCAGTGATCCCGGGACATGGGGCGACGAGCAGTACTTC.

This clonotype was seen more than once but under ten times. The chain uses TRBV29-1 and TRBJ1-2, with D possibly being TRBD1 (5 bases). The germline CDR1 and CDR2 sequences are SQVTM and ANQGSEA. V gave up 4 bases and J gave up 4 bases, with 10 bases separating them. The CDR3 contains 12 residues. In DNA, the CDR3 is TGCAGCGTTGTTGGGGACCTCTATGGCTACACCTTC. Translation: CSVVGDLYGYTF. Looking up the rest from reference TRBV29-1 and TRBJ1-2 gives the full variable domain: SAVISQKPSRDICQRGTSLTIQCQVDSQVTMMFWYRQQPGQSLTLIATANQGSEATYESGFVIDKFPISRPNLTFSTLTVSNMSPEDSSIYLCSVVGDLYGYTFGSGTRLTVV.

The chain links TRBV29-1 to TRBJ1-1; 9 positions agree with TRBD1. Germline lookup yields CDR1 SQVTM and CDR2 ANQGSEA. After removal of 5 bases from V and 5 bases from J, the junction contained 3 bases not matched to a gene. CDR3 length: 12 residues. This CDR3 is CSVHRGQTEAFF. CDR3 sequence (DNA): TGCAGCGTTCACAGGGGGCAAACTGAAGCTTTCTTT.

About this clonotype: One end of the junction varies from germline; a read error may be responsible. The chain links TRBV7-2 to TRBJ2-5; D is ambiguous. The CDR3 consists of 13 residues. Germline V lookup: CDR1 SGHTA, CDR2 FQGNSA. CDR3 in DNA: TGTGCCAGCAGCTCGGGCCTACAAGGGACCCAGTACTTC. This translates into CASSSGLQGTQYF. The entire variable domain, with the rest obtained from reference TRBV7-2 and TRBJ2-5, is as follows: GAGVSQSPSNKVTEKGKDVELRCDPISGHTALYWYRQSLGQGLEFLIYFQGNSAPDKSGLPSDRFSAERTGGSVSTLTIQRTQQEDSAVYLCASSSGLQGTQYFGPGTRLLVL.

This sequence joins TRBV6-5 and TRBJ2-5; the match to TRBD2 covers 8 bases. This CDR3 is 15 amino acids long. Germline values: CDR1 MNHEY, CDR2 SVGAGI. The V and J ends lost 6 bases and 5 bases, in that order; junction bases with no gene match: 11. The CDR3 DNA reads TGTGCCAGCAGCCGCGGGGGGCTGGTATTGGAGACCCAGTACTTC. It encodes CASSRGGLVLETQYF.

CDR3 nucleotide sequence: TGTGCCAGCAGCCGGGAGCCATCGAACACTGAAGCTTTCTTT. Amino acids: CASSREPSNTEAFF. The J gene is TRBJ1-1, the V gene TRBV3-1; D remains ambiguous. This CDR3 has 14 amino acids. Per germline, CDR1 LGHDT and CDR2 YNNKEL (reference sequence). The ends were cut back, 4 bases at V and 1 base at J, with 10 bases in the middle.

The CDR3 DNA sequence: TGTGCCAGCAGCCAAGGAGGGCAGACCCAGTACTTC. It translates to CASSQGGQTQYF. V gene TRBV14 combines with J gene TRBJ2-5; D is perhaps TRBD2 (5 bases). In germline, CDR1 is SGHDN, CDR2 FVKESK. The CDR3 length is 12 residues. Trimming cost V 1 base and J 6 bases, with 6 bases left between them.

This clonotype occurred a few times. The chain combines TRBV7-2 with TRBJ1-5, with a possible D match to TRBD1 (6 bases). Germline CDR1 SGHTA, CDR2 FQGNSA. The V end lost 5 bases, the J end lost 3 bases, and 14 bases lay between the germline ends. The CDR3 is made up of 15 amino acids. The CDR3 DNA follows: TGTGCCAGCAGCCTTAGGCAGGGGATCAATCAGCCCCAGCATTTT. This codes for CASSLRQGINQPQHF.

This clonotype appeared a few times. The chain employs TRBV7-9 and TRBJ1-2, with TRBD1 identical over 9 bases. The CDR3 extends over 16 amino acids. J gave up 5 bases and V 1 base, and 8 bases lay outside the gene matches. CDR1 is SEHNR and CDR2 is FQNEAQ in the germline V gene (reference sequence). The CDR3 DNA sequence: TGTGCCAGCAGCTTAGTGGCGGGACAGGGTGGGTATGGCTACACCTTC. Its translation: CASSLVAGQGGYGYTF.

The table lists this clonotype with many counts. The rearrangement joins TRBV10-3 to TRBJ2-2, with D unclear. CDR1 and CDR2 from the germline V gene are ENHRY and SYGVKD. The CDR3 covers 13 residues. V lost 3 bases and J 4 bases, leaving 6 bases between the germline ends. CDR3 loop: CAISEGSTGELFF. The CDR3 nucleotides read TGTGCCATCAGTGAAGGATCCACCGGGGAGCTGTTTTTT.